This T cell receptor beta chain was recovered during a study of early T cells in non-severe SARS-CoV-2 infection. Looking at the study overall: RNA in bulk from unsorted whole blood was sequenced, and chains were unpaired.

Unique molecular identifiers were affixed to single, distinct cDNA molecules. A single record per CDR3 protein comes from TCRdb applying MiXCR to the 5' RACE reads. The sample contains fewer than 55,000 distinct CDR3 sequences, around 4.1% of which appear only once. Germline loops: CDR1 LGHDT, CDR2 YNNKEL (reference sequence). V was pared by 2 bases and J by 2 bases, with 14 bases between. This CDR3 region has 16 residues. This chain links TRBV3-1 with TRBJ2-3, with D possibly being TRBD2 (5 bases). Sequencing input: whole blood. The TCR was taken from an adult who was a healthcare worker with PCR-confirmed SARS-CoV-2 infection or an uninfected control (not recorded which). CDR3 protein: CASSQPSGLFTDTQYF. CDR3 nucleotide sequence: TGTGCCAGCAGCCAACCTTCTGGACTCTTCACAGATACGCAGTATTTT.